These 30 T cell receptor beta chains share one sample of origin, sequenced in a study of blood T cell repertoires in COVID-19. Assay used: immunoSEQ multiplex PCR; TCRdb lists only in-frame clones, some missing. The table includes about 76,000 clones, 75% to 80% detected once. The source material was peripheral blood. Source of these receptors: a human donor in a cohort sampled during active COVID-19.

V and J are TRBV10-3 and TRBJ2-2, with 13 bases matching TRBD2. The V gene's germline CDR1 is ENHRY and CDR2 SYGVKD. Trimming at V came to 5 bases and at J to 1 base, leaving 4 bases not matched to a gene. The CDR3 extends over 17 amino acids. CDR3 nucleotides: TGTGCCATCAGTTTGGGGACTAGCGGGGTGAACACCGGGGAGCTGTTTTTT. Translation gives CAISLGTSGVNTGELFF.

The chain joins TRBV18 to TRBJ1-6; D gene uncertain. Trimming stripped 0 bases from V and 5 bases from J, with 8 bases between. In germline, CDR1 is KGHSH, CDR2 LQKENI. CDR3 length equals 15 residues. The CDR3 DNA sequence: TGTGCCAGCTCACCACCTCCGGGAGATAATTCACCCCTCCACTTT. It codes for CASSPPPGDNSPLHF.

V is TRBV6-5 and J is TRBJ2-7; 7 nucleotides align to TRBD2. V dropped 7 bases and J dropped 3; count of bases not matched to a gene: 9. The CDR3 extends over 14 amino acids. Per germline, CDR1 MNHEY and CDR2 SVGAGI. This chain's CDR3 is CASTGLVSYYEQYF. The CDR3 DNA sequence: TGTGCCAGCACCGGACTAGTGTCGTACTACGAGCAGTACTTC.

In DNA form, the CDR3 reads TGTGCCAGTAGTATAAGTTGGAGGGCCGAGCAGTACTTC. This sequence encodes CASSISWRAEQYF. The V gene is TRBV19, the J gene TRBJ2-7, with a possible D match to TRBD2 (6 bases). This CDR3 has 13 amino acids. Germline V gene lookup returns CDR1 LNHDA and CDR2 SQIVND (reference sequence). Trimming took off 2 bases at V and 6 bases at J, with 11 bases between the two ends.

The chain employs TRBV3-1 (or the pseudogene TRBV3-2) and TRBJ2-7, with no clear D. The CDR3 covers 14 residues. Deletions cut 5 bases from V and 0 bases from J, with 11 bases between. The germline V gene has CDR1 LGHDT and CDR2 YNNKEL (reference sequence). CDR3 amino acids: CASSSGVSSYEQYF. CDR3 in DNA: TGTGCCAGCAGCTCCGGAGTAAGCTCCTACGAGCAGTACTTC.

In its sample, this clone was seen a few times. V usage is TRBV7-2 and J usage is TRBJ2-7, with 7 bases fitting TRBD2. Germline V gene data show CDR1 as SGHTA and CDR2 as FQGNSA. The CDR3 is 14 amino acids. J lost 6 bases, V lost 0 bases, and 5 bases had no gene match. The chain's CDR3 is CASSLALAVSEQYF. The DNA for the CDR3 is TGTGCCAGCAGCTTAGCCCTAGCGGTATCCGAGCAGTACTTC.

The chain combines TRBV7-8 with TRBJ2-1, with 10 bases matching TRBD1. Germline V gene data show CDR1 as SGHVS and CDR2 as FQNEAQ. The CDR3 totals 14 residues. The trim removed 5 bases at V and 6 bases at J, leaving 4 bases unmatched. CDR3 coding DNA: TGTGCCAGCAGCCCCGGGACAGGGGTCAATGAGCAGTTCTTC. Translated, it gives CASSPGTGVNEQFF.

The V call is TRBV28, the J call TRBJ1-3; 9 bases align to TRBD1. V lost 6 bases and J lost 8; bases outside the gene matches: 5. Germline values: CDR1 MDHEN, CDR2 SYDVKM. The CDR3 contains 13 residues. The CDR3 here is CASRRTGEDTIYF. The CDR3 nucleotides read TGTGCCAGCAGAAGGACAGGGGAGGACACCATATATTTT.

The rearrangement joins TRBV19 to TRBJ2-3; maybe TRBD1 (5 bases). Trimming cost V 4 bases and J 2 bases, with 13 bases left between them. This CDR3 is 15 amino acids long. CDR1 and CDR2 from the germline V gene are LNHDA and SQIVND (reference sequence). The chain's CDR3 is CASSNSQGLTDTQYF. CDR3 coding DNA: TGTGCCAGTAGTAATTCGCAGGGTCTCACAGATACGCAGTATTTT.

The V call is TRBV24-1, the J call TRBJ2-5, with TRBD2 identical over 14 bases. J lost 4 bases, V lost 4 bases, and 10 bases had no gene match. Germline CDR1 is KGHDR and CDR2 is SFDVKD. CDR3 length: 18 residues. This CDR3 reads CATSDLGTSGSSGETQYF. CDR3 coding DNA: TGTGCCACCAGTGACCTTGGGACTAGCGGGAGTAGCGGAGAGACCCAGTACTTC.

The chain couples TRBV30 to TRBJ2-1; 9 positions agree with TRBD2. Looked up from germline, CDR1 is GTSNPN and CDR2 is SVGIG (reference sequence). This CDR3 is 14 amino acids long. J was trimmed by 5 bases and V by 4 bases; bases with no gene match: 6. DNA for the CDR3: TGTGCCTGGAACAGACTAGCGGTTAACAATGAGCAGTTCTTC. It specifies CAWNRLAVNNEQFF.

This clone was seen a handful of times. V gene TRBV7-2 combines with J gene TRBJ2-7; 12 nucleotides line up with TRBD2. The CDR3 has 17 amino acids. Germline CDR1 SGHTA, CDR2 FQGNSA. The V gene end was trimmed by 3 bases and the J gene end by 1 base; junction bases not matched to a gene: 7. In nucleotides, the CDR3 is TGTGCCAGCAGCTTTCTAGCGGGAGGGCTTGGGTCCTACGAGCAGTACTTC. Protein sequence: CASSFLAGGLGSYEQYF. Using reference TRBV7-2 and TRBJ2-7 for the parts outside the CDR3, the full variable domain is GAGVSQSPSNKVTEKGKDVELRCDPISGHTALYWYRQSLGQGLEFLIYFQGNSAPDKSGLPSDRFSAERTGGSVSTLTIQRTQQEDSAVYLCASSFLAGGLGSYEQYFGPGTRLTVT.

The chain has TRBV19 and TRBJ1-5, with TRBD1 identical over 9 bases. The ends lost 3 bases at V and 4 bases at J; junction bases unmatched: 4. Germline V gene data show CDR1 as LNHDA and CDR2 as SQIVND (reference sequence). The CDR3 is made up of 15 amino acids. The chain's CDR3 is CASSIWGTGNQPQHF. The CDR3 region has the DNA TGTGCCAGTAGTATCTGGGGGACAGGGAATCAGCCCCAGCATTTT.

V is TRBV28 and J is TRBJ1-5; D unclear. This CDR3 contains 16 residues. Trimming left V 4 bases short and J 0 bases short, with 13 bases between. Germline-derived CDR1 and CDR2 are MDHEN and SYDVKM. The CDR3 nucleotides read TGTGCCAGCAGTTCAGCGGTCGTTCTTAGCAATCAGCCCCAGCATTTT. Residues: CASSSAVVLSNQPQHF.

The J gene is TRBJ2-3, the V gene TRBV19; 8 nucleotides agree with TRBD2. CDR3 size: 16 residues. Germline CDR1 is LNHDA and CDR2 is SQIVND (reference sequence). V lost 7 bases, J lost 0 bases, and 9 bases stayed unmatched. For the CDR3, the DNA is TGTGCCAGTACCCCTACGCGGGAGGCTAGCACAGATACGCAGTATTTT. Translated, it gives CASTPTREASTDTQYF.

The chain combines TRBV30 with TRBJ2-3; D uncertain. Trimming shortened V by 0 bases and J by 0 bases, and 7 bases separated the two germline ends. The germline CDR1 and CDR2 sequences are GTSNPN and SVGIG (reference sequence). The CDR3 length is 14 residues. The CDR3: CAWSVTRSTDTQYF. CDR3 bases: TGTGCCTGGAGTGTAACCAGGAGCACAGATACGCAGTATTTT.

The chain couples TRBV28 to TRBJ1-2; D is unclear. V lost 3 bases, J lost 4 bases, and 9 bases lay in between. Per germline, CDR1 MDHEN and CDR2 SYDVKM. There are 13 residues in the CDR3. In nucleotides, the CDR3 is TGTGCCAGCAGTTTGATAGGCGGCTATGGCTACACCTTC. This translates into CASSLIGGYGYTF.

CDR3 sequence: CASSGTSGRASTDTQYF. The CDR3 DNA reads TGTGCCAGCAGTGGGACTAGCGGGAGGGCTAGCACAGATACGCAGTATTTT. The chain couples TRBV6-2 or TRBV6-3 to TRBJ2-3; 16 bases line up with TRBD2. CDR3 length: 17 residues. Germline V gives CDR1 MNHEY, CDR2 SVGEGT. Unmatched junction bases numbered 2, after V lost 5 bases and J lost 0 bases.

In this sample, this clone turned up once. The gene calls are TRBV2 and TRBJ2-3; 9 positions agree with TRBD2. Germline V gene sequence: CDR1 SNHLY, CDR2 FYNNEI. The CDR3 is made up of 14 amino acids. Trimming cost V 3 bases and J 2 bases; bases outside gene matches: 0. CDR3 bases: TGTGCCAGCAGTGAGGGACTAGCCACAGATACGCAGTATTTT. It yields the protein CASSEGLATDTQYF. Full variable domain (missing parts from reference TRBV2 and TRBJ2-3): EPEVTQTPSHQVTQMGQEVILRCVPISNHLYFYWYRQILGQKVEFLVSFYNNEISEKSEIFDDQFSVERPDGSNFTLKIRSTKLEDSAMYFCASSEGLATDTQYFGPGTRLTVL.

The chain combines TRBV7-2 with TRBJ2-1, with a tentative D call TRBD2 (6 bases). Between the trimmed V and J ends, which lost 1 base and 5 bases, there was a span of 12 bases. The CDR3 length is 15 residues. The V gene's germline CDR1 is SGHTA and CDR2 FQGNSA. CDR3 region: CASSLESGSHNEQFF. As DNA, the CDR3 is TGTGCCAGCAGCTTAGAGTCCGGGAGCCACAATGAGCAGTTCTTC.

The V call is TRBV5-1, the J call TRBJ1-3; 7 bases map to TRBD1. The length of the CDR3 is 17 residues. V trimming: 3 bases; J trimming: 0 bases; junction bases outside the gene matches: 9. CDR1 is SGHRS and CDR2 is YFSETQ in the germline V gene. The DNA of the CDR3 is TGCGCCAGCAGCTCCACCGGGACAGTATTCTCTGGAAACACCATATATTTT. Translated, it gives CASSSTGTVFSGNTIYF.

The CDR3 nucleotides are TGTGCCAGCAGTTCCCGTCCCTCCACTAATGAAAAACTGTTTTTT. It specifies CASSSRPSTNEKLFF. This sequence joins TRBV27 and TRBJ1-4; D gene uncertain. The CDR3 consists of 15 residues. V was trimmed by 4 bases and J by 2 bases, leaving 11 bases between them. CDR1 and CDR2 (germline): MNHEY, SMNVEV (reference sequence). Looking up the rest from reference TRBV27 and TRBJ1-4 gives the full variable domain: EAQVTQNPRYLITVTGKKLTVTCSQNMNHEYMSWYRQDPGLGLRQIYYSMNVEVTDKGDVPEGYKVSRKEKRNFPLILESPSPNQTSLYFCASSSRPSTNEKLFFGSGTQLSVL.

The chain combines TRBV5-1 with TRBJ2-2; no clear D. This CDR3 region has 14 residues. Per germline, CDR1 SGHRS and CDR2 YFSETQ. V was cut by 4 bases and J by 0 bases, with 7 bases left in between. The CDR3 region has the DNA TGCGCCAGCAGCCAAGCAACGAACACCGGGGAGCTGTTTTTT. Amino acid sequence: CASSQATNTGELFF.

The V call is TRBV7-2, the J call TRBJ1-6, with 8 positions matching TRBD1. Per the germline V gene, CDR1 is SGHTA and CDR2 is FQGNSA. Trimming cost V 6 bases and J 13 bases; bases outside gene matches: 14. The CDR3 is 15 amino acids. The CDR3 here is CASSSRTGITGPLHF. The CDR3 DNA follows: TGTGCCAGCAGTTCCCGGACAGGGATAACCGGGCCCCTCCACTTT. The full variable domain, with the rest looked up from reference TRBV7-2 and TRBJ1-6, is GAGVSQSPSNKVTEKGKDVELRCDPISGHTALYWYRQSLGQGLEFLIYFQGNSAPDKSGLPSDRFSAERTGGSVSTLTIQRTQQEDSAVYLCASSSRTGITGPLHFGNGTRLTVT.

V and J are TRBV7-8 and TRBJ1-1; 8 positions agree with TRBD1. Losses at the gene ends were 5 bases for V and 6 bases for J; bases not matched to a gene: 11. In germline, CDR1 is SGHVS, CDR2 FQNEAQ. This CDR3 contains 15 residues. The CDR3 coding sequence is TGTGCCAGCAGCCCGCGACAGGGGCCCAGCGCTGAAGCTTTCTTT. This gives the protein CASSPRQGPSAEAFF.

The CDR3 reads CASSHREGLTNEKLFF. The DNA for the CDR3 is TGTGCCAGCTCACATCGAGAGGGACTAACTAATGAAAAACTGTTTTTT. The chain uses TRBV18 and TRBJ1-4; the D gene is possibly TRBD1 (5 bases). Germline assignment: CDR1 KGHSH and CDR2 LQKENI. Trimming took off 4 bases at V and 1 base at J, with 13 bases between the two ends. The length of the CDR3 is 16 residues.

The genes are TRBV11-2 and TRBJ2-2; a weak D match, TRBD2 (5 bases). Trimming shortened V by 7 bases and J by 1 base, and 19 bases separated the two germline ends. This CDR3 has 17 residues. Germline CDR1 SGHAT, CDR2 FQNNGV. The CDR3 sequence is CASTRRINSLNTGELFF. The CDR3 bases are TGTGCCAGCACCAGGAGGATTAATTCCTTGAACACCGGGGAGCTGTTTTTT. Looking up the rest from reference TRBV11-2 and TRBJ2-2 gives the full variable domain: EAGVAQSPRYKIIEKRQSVAFWCNPISGHATLYWYQQILGQGPKLLIQFQNNGVVDDSQLPKDRFSAERLKGVDSTLKIQPAKLEDSAVYLCASTRRINSLNTGELFFGEGSRLTVL.

The CDR3, as DNA: TGTGCCAGCCGGCCTGACAGAGCAACTAATGAAAAACTGTTTTTT. Protein: CASRPDRATNEKLFF. The chain links TRBV6-5 to TRBJ1-4, with a possible D match to TRBD1 (5 bases). V lost 8 bases to trimming and J lost 0 bases, with 13 bases between them. The length of the CDR3 is 15 residues. Germline CDR1 is MNHEY and CDR2 is SVGAGI.

The chain uses TRBV19 and TRBJ2-3; 13 bases align to TRBD2. Germline assignment: CDR1 LNHDA and CDR2 SQIVND (reference sequence). The CDR3 sequence is 14 residues long. J lost 5 bases, V lost 11 bases, and 7 bases had no gene match. CDR3 amino acids: CAWRTSGSGDTQYF. CDR3 DNA: TGTGCCTGGAGGACTAGCGGGAGCGGAGATACGCAGTATTTT.

The rearrangement uses TRBV28 and TRBJ1-1; 9 bases are a match to TRBD1. Germline V gene sequence: CDR1 MDHEN, CDR2 SYDVKM. The CDR3 totals 14 residues. With 8 bases clipped from V and 0 bases from J, the junction kept 4 bases outside the gene matches. The CDR3: CASPGTGLNTEAFF. For the CDR3, the DNA is TGTGCCAGCCCCGGGACAGGGCTGAACACTGAAGCTTTCTTT.